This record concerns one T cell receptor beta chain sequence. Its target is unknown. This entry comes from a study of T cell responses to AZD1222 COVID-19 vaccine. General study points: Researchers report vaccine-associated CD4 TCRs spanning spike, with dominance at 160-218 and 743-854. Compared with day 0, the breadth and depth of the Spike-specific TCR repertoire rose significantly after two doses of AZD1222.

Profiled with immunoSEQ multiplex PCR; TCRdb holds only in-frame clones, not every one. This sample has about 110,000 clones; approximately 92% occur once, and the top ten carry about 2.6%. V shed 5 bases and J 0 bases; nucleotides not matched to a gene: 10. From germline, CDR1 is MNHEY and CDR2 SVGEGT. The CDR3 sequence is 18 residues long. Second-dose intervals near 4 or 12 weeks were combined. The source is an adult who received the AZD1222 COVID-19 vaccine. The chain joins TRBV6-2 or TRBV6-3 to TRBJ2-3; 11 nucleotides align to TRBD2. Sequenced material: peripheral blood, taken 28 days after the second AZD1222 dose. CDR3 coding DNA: TGTGCCAGCAGTCTAAGACTAGCGGGGACCGAGAGCACAGATACGCAGTATTTT. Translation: CASSLRLAGTESTDTQYF.